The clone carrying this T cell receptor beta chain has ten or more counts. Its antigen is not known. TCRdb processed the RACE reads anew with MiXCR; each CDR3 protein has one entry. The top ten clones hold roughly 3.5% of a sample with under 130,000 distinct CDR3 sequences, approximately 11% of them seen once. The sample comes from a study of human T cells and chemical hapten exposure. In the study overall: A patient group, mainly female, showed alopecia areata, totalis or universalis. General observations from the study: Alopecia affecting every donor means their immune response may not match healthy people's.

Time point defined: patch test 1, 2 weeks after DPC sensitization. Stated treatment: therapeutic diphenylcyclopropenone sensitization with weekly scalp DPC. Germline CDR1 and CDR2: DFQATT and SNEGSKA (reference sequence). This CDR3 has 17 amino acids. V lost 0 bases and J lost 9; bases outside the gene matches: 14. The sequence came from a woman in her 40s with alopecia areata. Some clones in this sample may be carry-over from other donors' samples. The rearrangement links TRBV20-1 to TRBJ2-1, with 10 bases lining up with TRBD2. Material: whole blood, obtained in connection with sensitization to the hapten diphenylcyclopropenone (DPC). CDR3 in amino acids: CSARDLRALAGVAEQFF. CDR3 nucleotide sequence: TGCAGTGCTAGAGATCTGCGGGCCCTAGCGGGAGTGGCTGAGCAGTTCTTC.